These T cell receptor beta chains were read from a single sample in a study of T-cell reconstitution after alpha-beta-depleted transplantation in children. TCRdb analysed the PCR reads with MiXCR anew, one entry per CDR3 protein. This table has around 490,000 distinct CDR3 sequences, over 10% appearing once. The sample consisted of PBMCs, mostly from graft donor cells, taken 180 days after TCRalphabeta/CD19-depleted stem cell transplant. These TCRs come from a female patient aged 2 to 10 who had a stem cell transplant for aplastic anemia, so the T cells may come from the graft donor. Each CDR3 is given with its conserved first and last residue. D genes are given only for firm matches. Expanded clones get a size class; other rows say once, few or many, or leave the size out.

>TRBJ2-1|TRBV15|TRBD2|NA
TGTGCCACCAGCAGCCCCGGACTAGCGGTAAGCTCCTACAATGAGCAGTTCTTC
CATSSPGLAVSSYNEQFF
>TRBJ2-3|TRBV5-1|TRBD2|NA
TGCGCCAGCAAAGGGAGGGTGACAGATACGCAGTATTTT
CASKGRVTDTQYF
>TRBJ1-4|TRBV21-1|NA|NA
TGTGCCAGCAGCAAAAAGAGGAGCAGGGAGATATCGAAACTGTTTTTT
CASSKKRSREISKLFF
>TRBJ2-6|TRBV4-3|NA|NA
TGCGCCAGCAGCCAAGAAACACGGCTAGGCGGCCTGACTTTC
CASSQETRLGGLTF
>TRBJ1-5|TRBV15|NA|few
TGTGCCACCAGCAGAGTACATGGTCAGCCCCAGCATTTT
CATSRVHGQPQHF
>TRBJ2-3|TRBV9|TRBD2|few
TGTGCCAGCAGCGTAGAGGTCGGACTAGAATGCACAGATACGCAGTATTTT
CASSVEVGLECTDTQYF
>TRBJ2-2|TRBV7-9|NA|few
TGTGCCAGCAGCTTAGCGCCCCCCGAAGGCGGGGAGCTGTTTTTT
CASSLAPPEGGELFF
>TRBJ2-1|TRBV18|TRBD2|many
TGTGCCAGCTCACCAAAGCGAACTAGCGGGAACAATGAGCAGTTCTTC
CASSPKRTSGNNEQFF
>TRBJ2-5|TRBV5-5|TRBD1|NA
TGTGCCAGCAGCCTAAGACAGGGGGCCGAGGAGACCCAGTACTTC
CASSLRQGAEETQYF
>TRBJ1-1|TRBV18|TRBD1|few
TGTGCCAGCTCACTACGGGGACAGGGGACTGAAGCTTTCTTT
CASSLRGQGTEAFF
>TRBJ1-1|TRBV12-3/TRBV12-4|NA|few
TGTGCCAGCAGTTTTGAGTGGGGTACTGAAGCTTTCTTT
CASSFEWGTEAFF
>TRBJ2-5|TRBV28|NA|NA
TGTGCCAGCAGTGCACAGGGTAGAGGAGAGACCCAGTACTTC
CASSAQGRGETQYF
>TRBJ2-4|TRBV30|TRBD2|NA
TGTGCCTGGAGGGGACTAGCGGGAGCACAGTACTTC
CAWRGLAGAQYF
>TRBJ1-2|TRBV27|NA|NA
TGTGCCAGCAGTTCGTTGACCCACTATGGCTACACCTTC
CASSSLTHYGYTF
>TRBJ2-3|TRBV6-5|NA|NA
TGTGCCAGCAGTTACGTTATAACACCAGGCACAGATACGCAGTATTTT
CASSYVITPGTDTQYF
>TRBJ1-5|TRBV25-1|NA|few
TGTGCCAGCCGGGCAGCTAATAGCAATCAGCCCCAGCATTTT
CASRAANSNQPQHF
>TRBJ2-1|TRBV28|TRBD1|NA
TGTGCCAGCAGCGCGGGACAGGGCTATCTAGATGAGCAGTTCTTC
CASSAGQGYLDEQFF
>TRBJ1-6|TRBV10-3|NA|NA
TGTGCCATCAGGGGGACACATAATTCACCCCTCCACTTT
CAIRGTHNSPLHF
>TRBJ2-5|TRBV29-1|NA|NA
TGCAGCGTTCCACAGGGTTTGAAGACCCAGTACTTC
CSVPQGLKTQYF
>TRBJ1-6|TRBV15|TRBD1|few
TGTGCCACCAGCAGAGATGGGGGACAGTATAATTCACCCCTCCACTTT
CATSRDGGQYNSPLHF
>TRBJ2-2|TRBV29-1|NA|NA
TGCAGCGTTGGAAAGGCGCCTGTCAACACCGGGGAGCTGTTTTTT
CSVGKAPVNTGELFF
>TRBJ1-1|TRBV15|NA|NA
TGTGCCACCAGCAGAGCGGGCTCCAGCGGGACTGAAGCTTTCTTT
CATSRAGSSGTEAFF
>TRBJ2-1|TRBV7-9|TRBD2|many
TGTGCCAGCAGCGATCCCGGGACTAGCGGGTACAATGAGCAGTTCTTC
CASSDPGTSGYNEQFF
>TRBJ2-7|TRBV27|TRBD1|NA
TGTGCCAGCAGTTTGGGCCCCGGGACAGGGGCGTACGAGCAGTACTTC
CASSLGPGTGAYEQYF
>TRBJ2-7|TRBV20-1|TRBD2|NA
TGCAGTGCTAGAGCGGTGGGACTACCTCGGGGCGAGCAGTACTTC
CSARAVGLPRGEQYF
>TRBJ2-1|TRBV20-1|TRBD2|NA
TGCAGTGCTAGAGGAAGGCGCGGGAGAAATGACCAGTTCTTC
CSARGRRGRNDQFF
>TRBJ2-2|TRBV9|NA|few
TGTGCCAGCAGCGTCGGGACTTACACGAACACCGGGGAGCTGTTTTTT
CASSVGTYTNTGELFF
>TRBJ2-4|TRBV7-2|TRBD2|few
TGTGCCAGCAGCTTGAAGGCGGGAGTAGTCAAAAACATTCAGTACTTC
CASSLKAGVVKNIQYF
>TRBJ2-7|TRBV12-3/TRBV12-4|TRBD1|many
TGTGCCAGCAGTGTACAGGGGGACGAGCAGTACTTC
CASSVQGDEQYF
>TRBJ2-7|TRBV11-2|NA|few
TGTGCCAGCAGCTACCGAGGGACTGGTGACGAGCAGTACTTC
CASSYRGTGDEQYF
>TRBJ2-2|TRBV3-1|TRBD1|few
TGTGCCAGCAGCCAAGAGGGACAGGCGAACACCGGGGAGCTGTTTTTT
CASSQEGQANTGELFF
>TRBJ2-6|TRBV7-6|NA|NA
TGTGCCAGCAGCGGGGGACGGTGGGGCTCTGGGGCCAACGTCCTGACTTTC
CASSGGRWGSGANVLTF
>TRBJ2-2|TRBV18|TRBD2|NA
TGTGCCAGCTCACCTCTCCTAGCGGGAAACACCGGGGAGCTGTTTTTT
CASSPLLAGNTGELFF
>TRBJ2-2|TRBV7-8|NA|few
TGTGCCAGCAGCTTAGAGGTTTTAAGAAGGGAGAACACCGGGGAGCTGTTTTTT
CASSLEVLRRENTGELFF
>TRBJ2-6|TRBV12-3/TRBV12-4|TRBD1|many
TGTGCCAGCAGTGAGGACAGGGCCTACTCTGGGGCCAACGTCCTGACTTTC
CASSEDRAYSGANVLTF
>TRBJ1-6|TRBV12-3/TRBV12-4|NA|few
TGTGCCAGCGGAAAGACAGCAGATAATTCACCCCTCCACTTT
CASGKTADNSPLHF
>TRBJ1-2|TRBV28|TRBD1|few
TGTGCCAGCAGTTCCGCCGCCGGGACAGTATATGGCTACACCTTC
CASSSAAGTVYGYTF
>TRBJ2-7|TRBV25-1|NA|many
TGTGCCAGCAGTGAAGGAGCAGGTAGTGAGTACTTC
CASSEGAGSEYF
>TRBJ2-3|TRBV7-9|TRBD2|NA
TGTGCCAGCAGCCCAAGAGGGGGCGGGAGGGCCCCAGATACGCAGTATTTT
CASSPRGGGRAPDTQYF
>TRBJ2-4|TRBV7-2|NA|NA
TGTGCCAGCAGCTTCATCGACAGAAACATTCAGTACTTC
CASSFIDRNIQYF
>TRBJ2-1|TRBV7-2|TRBD2|NA
TGTGCCAGCAGCCCCGGACTAGCGGGAGCAGGGCAGTTCTTC
CASSPGLAGAGQFF
>TRBJ1-3|TRBV9|NA|few
TGTGCCAGCAGCGGAAGTAGCTCTGGAAACACCATATATTTT
CASSGSSSGNTIYF
>TRBJ2-1|TRBV9|NA|NA
TGTGCCAGCAGCACCGGGACACAGCCGCGCAATGAGCAGTTCTTC
CASSTGTQPRNEQFF
>TRBJ2-1|TRBV28|TRBD2|NA
TGTGCCAGCCGGGGGGGGTCTGGGCTAGCGGGACCGGGGGAGCAGTTCTTC
CASRGGSGLAGPGEQFF
>TRBJ1-2|TRBV20-1|TRBD1|NA
TGCAGTGCTAACAGGGGGGACTATGGCTACACCTTC
CSANRGDYGYTF
>TRBJ1-2|TRBV12-3/TRBV12-4|TRBD1|few
TGTGCCAGCAGTGCCTACAGGGGGCGCGGGTATGGCTACACCTTC
CASSAYRGRGYGYTF